This T cell receptor (beta chain) was sequenced in a study of blood T cells in healthy people across ages. As for the study in general: Template switching picked up about one barcoded beta molecule for each two T cells. Study-wide results and caveats: Higher diversity, along with more naive CD4+ cells, distinguished long-lived donors from aged donors. Higher naive T cell percentage went strongly together with higher TCR beta diversity.

Sample-barcoded 5' priming and a J-beta primer mix drove a second PCR of about 6 to 12 cycles. TCRdb redid the calling of the 5' RACE reads with MiXCR, one entry per CDR3 protein. This sample has around 1,000,000 distinct CDR3 sequences, with about two fifths found just once. The CDR3 is made up of 14 amino acids. The germline V and J ends were trimmed by 3 bases and 7 bases, with 13 bases remaining between them. Remarks on this clonotype: Its antigen remains unidentified.

This sequence joins TRBV12-3 or TRBV12-4 and TRBJ2-1, with D perhaps matching TRBD2 (6 bases). The material sequenced was blood. This TCR derives from a man between 18 and 29 years old in good health. CDR3 nucleotide sequence: TGTGCCAGCAGTTTTAGCGGATCCATGAATGAGCAGTTCTTC. It specifies CASSFSGSMNEQFF.